This T cell receptor (beta chain) was profiled in a study of T cells in localized non-small cell lung cancer. Here immunoSEQ multiplex PCR was the method, and the copy in TCRdb shows in-frame clones only, minus some. This sample yields tens of thousands of clones, of which around 75% are seen a single time; about a third belongs to the top ten. V dropped 3 bases and J dropped 8 bases, with 23 bases sitting between them. The germline CDR1 and CDR2 sequences are SEHNR and FQNEAQ (reference sequence). CDR3 size: 17 residues. The sequencing used PBMCs, collected before any cancer treatment. The rearrangement joins TRBV7-9 to TRBJ2-1; D unresolved. The TCR sequence derives from a woman aged 35 to 70 with stage II squamous cell lung carcinoma. CDR3 nucleotide sequence: TGTGCCAGCAGCTTTAAATCAAAAACAGCCAAAAGCTATGAGCAGTTCTTC. Its protein is CASSFKSKTAKSYEQFF.